Shown below are 26 T cell receptor beta chains from a single sample sequenced in a study of blood T cells in healthy people across ages. Sample-barcoded 5' priming and a J-beta primer mix drove a second PCR of roughly 6 to 12 cycles. One entry per CDR3 protein results from TCRdb running MiXCR on the 5' RACE reads. The top ten hold approximately 11% of the sample, which has roughly 1.6 million distinct CDR3 sequences, about 31% seen once. Specimen: blood. The receptors originated from a woman aged 25 to 39 in good health.

The chain has TRBV7-3 and TRBJ2-1; D is possibly TRBD1 (7 bases). CDR1 is SGHTA and CDR2 is FQGTGA in the germline V gene. The germline V and J ends were trimmed by 2 bases and 8 bases, with 16 bases remaining between them. The CDR3 is made up of 15 amino acids. CDR3 residues: CASSLSGGLVDEQFF. CDR3 DNA sequence: TGTGCCAGCAGCTTATCAGGGGGGCTGGTTGATGAGCAGTTCTTC.

The chain links TRBV12-3 or TRBV12-4 to TRBJ1-1; tentatively, D is TRBD1 (6 bases). The CDR3 consists of 16 residues. V lost 6 bases, J lost 1 base, and 18 bases lay in between. This chain's CDR3 is CASSLDRSYGNTEAFF. In nucleotides, the CDR3 is TGTGCCAGCAGCCTAGACAGGTCCTACGGGAACACTGAAGCTTTCTTT.

This clonotype was picked up many times. This chain uses TRBV28 with TRBJ2-1; 11 positions agree with TRBD1. The CDR3 is 16 residues long. V shed 6 bases, J shed 7 bases, and the junction held 11 bases outside the gene matches. Germline-derived CDR1 and CDR2 are MDHEN and SYDVKM. The CDR3 nucleotides read TGTGCCAGCAGGTCGGCCGGGACAGGGGGTAGAAATGAGCAGTTCTTC. Translated: CASRSAGTGGRNEQFF.

As DNA, the CDR3 is TGCAGTGCTTGGGGTCAGGAGTACACAGATACGCAGTATTTT. It yields the protein CSAWGQEYTDTQYF. The V and J genes are TRBV20-1 and TRBJ2-3, with D uncertain. The CDR3 totals 14 residues. Germline CDR1 and CDR2: DFQATT and SNEGSKA (reference sequence). Trimming took off 5 bases at V and 2 bases at J, with 14 bases between the two ends.

There are many counts of this clonotype. The chain is built from TRBV29-1 and TRBJ2-7; maybe TRBD2 (6 bases). V was clipped by 4 bases and J by 0 bases, with 10 bases between them. The CDR3 length is 13 residues. CDR1 is SQVTM and CDR2 is ANQGSEA in the germline V gene. The CDR3 protein is CSVVAGNSYEQYF. For the CDR3, the DNA is TGCAGCGTTGTTGCGGGAAACTCCTACGAGCAGTACTTC.

The chain combines TRBV3-1 with TRBJ1-1; a weak D match, TRBD1 (6 bases). The CDR3 runs 17 residues. Germline V gives CDR1 LGHDT, CDR2 YNNKEL (reference sequence). V was shortened by 5 bases and J by 1 base, with 20 bases between the two germline ends. The CDR3 region is CASSYDYKLDRNTEAFF. The CDR3 region has the DNA TGTGCCAGCAGCTACGATTACAAACTGGACAGGAACACTGAAGCTTTCTTT.

This sequence joins TRBV20-1 and TRBJ2-1; 7 nucleotides align to TRBD2. The CDR3 is 15 residues long. V lost 7 bases and J lost 2; bases outside the gene matches: 11. Germline CDR1 DFQATT, CDR2 SNEGSKA (reference sequence). This CDR3 reads CSVPPRLAAYNEQFF. As DNA, the CDR3 is TGCAGTGTTCCACCCCGACTAGCAGCCTACAATGAGCAGTTCTTC.

As for this clonotype: Sequence at one end of the junction differs from germline and may be a read error. V gene TRBV20-1 combines with J gene TRBJ2-1; D gene ambiguous. The germline CDR1 and CDR2 sequences are DFQATT and SNEGSKA (reference sequence). The length of the CDR3 is 14 residues. The CDR3 sequence is CSARVSHPYNKQFF. The DNA of the CDR3 is TGCAGTGCTAGAGTCAGCCACCCTTACAATAAGCAGTTCTTC.

The rearrangement joins TRBV5-1 to TRBJ2-6; no reliable D call. Per germline, CDR1 SGHRS and CDR2 YFSETQ. The V and J ends lost 4 bases and 2 bases respectively, with 10 bases between them. This CDR3 spans 15 amino acids. The CDR3 DNA reads as TGCGCCAGCAGCGAGCCGTCTCCTGGGGCCAACGTCCTGACTTTC. This translates into CASSEPSPGANVLTF.

This CDR3 is CASSYNRIPYEQYF. In nucleotides, the CDR3 is TGTGCCAGCAGTTACAACAGAATTCCCTACGAGCAGTACTTC. The V call is TRBV6-5, the J call TRBJ2-7; no definite D call. The V end lost 2 bases, the J end lost 2 bases, and 10 bases lay between the germline ends. CDR3 size: 14 residues. Germline CDR1 MNHEY, CDR2 SVGAGI.

The CDR3 sequence is CASSSSTESNQPQHF. The CDR3 DNA sequence: TGTGCCAGCAGCTCTTCGACAGAAAGCAATCAGCCCCAGCATTTT. The chain uses TRBV7-9 and TRBJ1-5; tentatively, D is TRBD1 (5 bases). Germline CDR1 SEHNR, CDR2 FQNEAQ (reference sequence). V shed 4 bases and J shed 1 base, with 11 bases lying between them. The CDR3 contains 15 residues.

The chain combines TRBV7-6 with TRBJ2-1; the D gene is possibly TRBD2 (5 bases). The germline CDR1 and CDR2 sequences are SGHVS and FNYEAQ. The CDR3 is 11 residues long. V shed 4 bases and J shed 15 bases, with 13 bases lying between them. The CDR3 here is CASSSRGLPFF. The CDR3 region has the DNA TGTGCCAGCAGCTCGAGAGGGTTACCGTTCTTC.

DNA for the CDR3: TGTGCCAGCAGCGTCCGAGTCTCGGGCTACACCTTC. Residues: CASSVRVSGYTF. The rearrangement joins TRBV3-1 to TRBJ1-2; D ambiguous. The CDR3 runs 12 residues. Trimming shortened V by 5 bases and J by 8 bases, and 12 bases separated the two germline ends. Germline lookup yields CDR1 LGHDT and CDR2 YNNKEL (reference sequence).

Concerning this clonotype itself: One base away lies a much larger clone, so this may be a sequencing read error. The chain employs TRBV4-1 and TRBJ2-7, with D perhaps being TRBD1 or TRBD2 (6 bases each). There are 16 residues in the CDR3. Germline assignment: CDR1 MGHRA and CDR2 YSYEKL. CDR3 in DNA: TGCGCCAGCAGCCAAGTGATAGGGGGAGGATCCTACGGGCAGTACTTC. This codes for CASSQVIGGGSYGQYF.

The chain is built from TRBV12-3 or TRBV12-4 and TRBJ1-6; no firm D call. V shed 3 bases and J shed 7 bases, with 10 bases lying between them. The CDR3 extends over 14 amino acids. The CDR3: CASSFRAENSPLHF. CDR3 DNA sequence: TGTGCCAGCAGTTTTCGGGCAGAGAATTCACCCCTCCACTTT.

This clonotype turned up a few times. This sequence joins TRBV12-3 or TRBV12-4 and TRBJ2-5, with no clear D. CDR3 size: 13 residues. The V end was cut by 3 bases, the J end by 5 bases, with 10 bases between. The CDR3 is CASSLESWETQYF. Written as DNA, the CDR3 is TGTGCCAGCAGTTTGGAATCCTGGGAGACCCAGTACTTC.

V gene TRBV6-6 combines with J gene TRBJ2-2; the D gene is possibly TRBD1 (6 bases). The CDR3 is 16 residues long. V lost 5 bases and J lost 5, with 18 bases in between. Germline CDR1 MNHNY, CDR2 SVGAGI (reference sequence). The CDR3 coding sequence is TGTGCCAGCAGTAACCGGGACACCCCGGTGACCGGGGAGCTGTTTTTT. Translated, it gives CASSNRDTPVTGELFF.

The chain has TRBV12-3 or TRBV12-4 and TRBJ1-2, with D unresolved. Between the trimmed V and J ends, which lost 4 bases and 12 bases, there was a span of 15 bases. The CDR3 extends over 12 amino acids. The CDR3 protein is CASSSTKSSDTF. DNA of the CDR3: TGTGCCAGCAGTTCAACGAAGAGTTCAGACACCTTC.

This chain uses TRBV7-2 with TRBJ2-7, with 9 positions matching TRBD2. CDR3 length: 16 residues. From germline, CDR1 is SGHTA and CDR2 FQGNSA. Germline trimming cut 1 base from V and 0 bases from J; bases unmatched to any gene: 4. CDR3 DNA sequence: TGTGCCAGCAGCTTAGGGGGCGGGAGGGCCTCCTACGAGCAGTACTTC. Amino acid sequence: CASSLGGGRASYEQYF.

This clonotype was recorded a few times. The genes are TRBV3-1 and TRBJ2-1; a weak D match, TRBD1 (6 bases). The CDR3 is made up of 13 amino acids. Looked up from germline, CDR1 is LGHDT and CDR2 is YNNKEL (reference sequence). V was cut by 1 base and J by 11 bases, with 12 bases left in between. CDR3 in amino acids: CASSQVRDTQQFF. CDR3 sequence (DNA): TGTGCCAGCAGCCAAGTCCGGGACACCCAGCAGTTCTTC.

In its sample, this clonotype was seen a few times. The chain combines TRBV29-1 with TRBJ1-2; unclear D gene. The germline V and J ends were trimmed by 0 bases and 2 bases, with 16 bases remaining between them. CDR3 length equals 16 residues. CDR1 SQVTM and CDR2 ANQGSEA come from the germline V gene. For the CDR3, the DNA is TGCAGCGTTGAAGATCCCCGACCGAGGCAGAACTATGGCTACACCTTC. This sequence encodes CSVEDPRPRQNYGYTF.

The chain recombines TRBV6-5 with TRBJ2-3; 10 bases agree with TRBD2. Germline V gene sequence: CDR1 MNHEY, CDR2 SVGAGI. This CDR3 comprises 15 residues. V trimming: 11 bases; J trimming: 4 bases; junction bases outside the gene matches: 12. This CDR3 reads CAARGLAASADTQYF. DNA for the CDR3: TGTGCCGCCCGAGGACTAGCGGCTAGCGCAGATACGCAGTATTTT.

Concerning this clonotype itself: Germline is not matched at one junction end, which may reflect a read error. The rearrangement joins TRBV11-2 to TRBJ2-1; D remains ambiguous. The CDR3 extends over 15 amino acids. The germline gives CDR1 SGHAT, CDR2 FQNNGV. The CDR3, as DNA: TGTGCCAGCGCCAGCCCCCACAGCTCCTACAATAAGCAGTTCTTC. As protein: CASASPHSSYNKQFF.

The chain links TRBV12-3 or TRBV12-4 to TRBJ2-7, with 14 bases fitting TRBD2. The J segment lost 5 bases and the V segment lost 6 bases, leaving 9 bases of the junction unmatched. This CDR3 spans 16 amino acids. CDR3 amino acids: CASRGLAGAGRDEQYF. As DNA, the CDR3 is TGTGCCAGCAGGGGACTAGCGGGAGCGGGTAGGGACGAGCAGTACTTC.

V is TRBV14 and J is TRBJ2-5, with no clear D. Matching the DNA end better, TRBJ2-7 makes the J call doubtful. The CDR3 totals 12 residues. From germline, CDR1 is SGHDN and CDR2 FVKESK. This chain's CDR3 is CASSSFTDEQYF. The CDR3 DNA follows: TGTGCCAGCAGCTCCTTTACAGACGAGCAGTACTTC.

The chain employs TRBV29-1 and TRBJ1-1, with a tentative D call TRBD1 (5 bases). The CDR3 is 13 residues long. Trimming shortened V by 4 bases and J by 7 bases, and 16 bases separated the two germline ends. CDR1 and CDR2 from the germline V gene are SQVTM and ANQGSEA. The CDR3 bases are TGCAGCGTTGTACAGGCCGGGTCAGTTGAAGCTTTCTTT. It translates to CSVVQAGSVEAFF.